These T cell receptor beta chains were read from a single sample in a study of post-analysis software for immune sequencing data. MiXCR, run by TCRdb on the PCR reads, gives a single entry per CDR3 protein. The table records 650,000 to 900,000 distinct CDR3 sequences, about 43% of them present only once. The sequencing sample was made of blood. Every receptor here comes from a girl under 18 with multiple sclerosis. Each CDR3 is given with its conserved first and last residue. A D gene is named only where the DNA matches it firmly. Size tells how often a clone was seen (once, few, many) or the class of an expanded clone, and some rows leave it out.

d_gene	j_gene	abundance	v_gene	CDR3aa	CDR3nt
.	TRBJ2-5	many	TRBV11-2	CASSLPPAGLQETQYF	TGTGCCAGCAGCTTACCCCCGGCAGGACTGCAAGAGACCCAGTACTTC
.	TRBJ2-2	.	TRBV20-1	CSARDEGARGTGELFF	TGCAGTGCTAGAGATGAGGGGGCGCGGGGCACCGGGGAGCTGTTTTTT
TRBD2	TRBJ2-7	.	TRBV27	CASSILSASGTWYEQYF	TGTGCCAGCAGTATCCTCTCGGCTAGCGGGACATGGTACGAGCAGTACTTC
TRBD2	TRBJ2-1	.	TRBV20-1	CSARDGGRASDEQFF	TGCAGTGCTAGAGACGGCGGGAGGGCCAGCGATGAGCAGTTCTTC
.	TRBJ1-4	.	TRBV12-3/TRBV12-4	CASSPGGGLSFF	TGTGCCAGCAGCCCCGGGGGAGGGCTTTCGTTTTTT
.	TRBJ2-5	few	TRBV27	CASRRAGADQETQYF	TGTGCCAGCAGACGGGCAGGGGCGGACCAAGAGACCCAGTACTTC
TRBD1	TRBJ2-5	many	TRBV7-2	CASSRDSQETQYF	TGTGCCAGCAGCCGGGACAGTCAAGAGACCCAGTACTTC
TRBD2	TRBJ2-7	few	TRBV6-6	CASGQAGGPYEQYF	TGTGCCAGCGGACAAGCGGGAGGCCCCTACGAGCAGTACTTC
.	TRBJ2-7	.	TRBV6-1	CASSETTGGAYEQYF	TGTGCCAGCAGTGAAACGACAGGTGGAGCCTACGAGCAGTACTTC
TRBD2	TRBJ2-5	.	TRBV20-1	CSAYNRLADQETQYF	TGCAGTGCTTACAATCGACTAGCGGATCAAGAGACCCAGTACTTC
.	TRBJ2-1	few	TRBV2	CASSLPISYNEQFF	TGTGCCAGCAGCCTACCAATCTCCTACAATGAGCAGTTCTTC
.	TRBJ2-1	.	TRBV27	CASSLSSSPIGEQFF	TGTGCCAGCAGTTTATCCTCTAGCCCGATCGGCGAGCAGTTCTTC
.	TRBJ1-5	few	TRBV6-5	CASSSRRVVDQPQHF	TGTGCCAGCAGTTCCCGGAGGGTAGTGGATCAGCCCCAGCATTTT
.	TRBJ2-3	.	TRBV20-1	CSASGSHTDTQYF	TGCAGTGCTAGTGGCTCGCACACAGATACGCAGTATTTT
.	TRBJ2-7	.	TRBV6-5	CASSYSNGDYEQYF	TGTGCCAGCAGTTACTCGAACGGGGACTACGAGCAGTACTTC